These 8 T cell receptor beta chains were sequenced from one sample in a study of blood T cell repertoires in COVID-19. The method was immunoSEQ multiplex PCR; TCRdb's version includes in-frame clones alone and lacks a portion of them. The data show under 200,000 clones, roughly 86% seen once. Sequencing was done on a sample of peripheral blood. The receptors come from a man aged 40-50 years who had recovered from COVID-19.

The chain employs TRBV18 and TRBJ2-5; possibly TRBD2 for D (6 bases). This CDR3 is 16 amino acids long. V lost 2 bases, J lost 7 bases, and 20 bases lay in between. From germline, CDR1 is KGHSH and CDR2 LQKENI. Written as DNA, the CDR3 is TGTGCCAGCTCACCAGAGGCGGGGACGGGGCCGCGGACCCAGTACTTC. Protein product: CASSPEAGTGPRTQYF.

The V gene is TRBV30, the J gene TRBJ2-5; tentative D call: TRBD1 (6 bases). V dropped 4 bases and J dropped 4 bases, with 16 bases sitting between them. CDR1 and CDR2 from the germline V gene are GTSNPN and SVGIG (reference sequence). This CDR3 comprises 14 residues. The CDR3 is CAWTPRGRGETQYF. The CDR3 DNA sequence: TGTGCCTGGACACCCAGGGGTCGGGGAGAGACCCAGTACTTC.

The CDR3 DNA reads as TGCGCCAGCAGCCAAGAAACGAGGGCGGGCGAAAAACTGTTTTTT. Translated: CASSQETRAGEKLFF. The chain combines TRBV4-1 with TRBJ1-4; D not resolved. This CDR3 comprises 15 residues. The V end lost 0 bases, the J end lost 8 bases, and 13 bases lay between the germline ends. Germline-derived CDR1 and CDR2 are MGHRA and YSYEKL.

J is TRBJ1-2 and V is TRBV28; tentative D call: TRBD1 (5 bases). The V end was cut by 3 bases, the J end by 4 bases, with 12 bases between. Per the germline V gene, CDR1 is MDHEN and CDR2 is SYDVKM. The CDR3 is made up of 14 amino acids. The CDR3 protein is CASSFGAGGYGYTF. The DNA of the CDR3 is TGTGCCAGCAGTTTCGGGGCGGGGGGCTATGGCTACACCTTC.

The chain is built from TRBV7-8 and TRBJ2-1; D may be TRBD2 (5 bases). Germline V gene sequence: CDR1 SGHVS, CDR2 FQNEAQ. This CDR3 spans 11 amino acids. V lost 4 bases and J 8 bases, leaving 6 bases between the germline ends. The CDR3, as DNA: TGTGCCAGCAGCTCCGGGGATGAGCAGTTCTTC. This encodes CASSSGDEQFF.

The chain is built from TRBV4-3 and TRBJ1-1; D is ambiguous. There are 14 residues in the CDR3. Germline-derived CDR1 and CDR2 are LGHNA and YSLEER. V gave up 1 base and J gave up 1 base, with 7 bases separating them. The CDR3, as DNA: TGCGCCAGCAGCCAAGTCCCCCGGAACACTGAAGCTTTCTTT. Residues: CASSQVPRNTEAFF.

V is TRBV4-1 and J is TRBJ1-5; weak D call: TRBD1 (6 bases). Per germline, CDR1 MGHRA and CDR2 YSYEKL. The CDR3 extends over 15 amino acids. V was cut by 1 base and J by 5 bases, with 12 bases left in between. CDR3 residues: CASSQGGGNHQPQHF. Written as DNA, the CDR3 is TGCGCCAGCAGCCAAGGAGGGGGAAACCATCAGCCCCAGCATTTT.

V gene TRBV21-1 combines with J gene TRBJ1-2. TRBV21-1 is recorded as a pseudogene. There are 15 residues in the CDR3. In DNA, the CDR3 is TGTGCCAGCAGCAAAGAAGCGGGGGGGGACAGTGGCTACACCTTC. As protein: CASSKEAGGDSGYTF.